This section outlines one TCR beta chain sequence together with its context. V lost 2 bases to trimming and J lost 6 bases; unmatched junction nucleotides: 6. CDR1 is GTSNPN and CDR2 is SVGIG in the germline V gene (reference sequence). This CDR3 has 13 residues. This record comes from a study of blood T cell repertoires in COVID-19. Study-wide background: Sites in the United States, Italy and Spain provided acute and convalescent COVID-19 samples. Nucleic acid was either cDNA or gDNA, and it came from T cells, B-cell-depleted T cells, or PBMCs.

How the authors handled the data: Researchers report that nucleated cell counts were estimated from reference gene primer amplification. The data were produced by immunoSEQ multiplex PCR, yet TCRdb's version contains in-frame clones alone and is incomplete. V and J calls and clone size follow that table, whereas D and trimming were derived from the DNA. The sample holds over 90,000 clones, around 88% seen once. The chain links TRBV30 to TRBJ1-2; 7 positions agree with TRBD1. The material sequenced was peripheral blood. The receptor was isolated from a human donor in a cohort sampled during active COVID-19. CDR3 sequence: CAWSLQGGHGYTF. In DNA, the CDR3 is TGTGCCTGGAGTCTCCAGGGGGGCCATGGCTACACCTTC.